The text below deals with one T cell receptor beta chain. These data originate in a study of T cell changes during pregnancy in multiple sclerosis. Germline CDR1 is SGHKS and CDR2 is YYEKEE (reference sequence). V lost 2 bases and J 4 bases, leaving 10 bases between the germline ends. This CDR3 spans 13 amino acids. The method was immunoSEQ multiplex PCR; TCRdb's version includes in-frame clones alone and lacks a portion of them. The sample records tens of thousands of clones, about 93% being singletons. This clonotype originated in a female donor with multiple sclerosis, enrolled in a pregnancy study. The sequencing used peripheral blood, collected in the third trimester of pregnancy. The gene calls are TRBV5-5 and TRBJ2-7; D is ambiguous. The CDR3 sequence: CASSLASLYEQYF. The CDR3 DNA is TGTGCCAGCAGCTTAGCCTCCTTGTACGAGCAGTACTTC.